Shown below are 5 T cell receptor beta chains from a single sample sequenced in a study of memory CD4+ T cells and cytomegalovirus serostatus (dated by TCRdb to between 2018 and 2020). A FACSAria II was used to sort memory CD4+ T cells, defined as single viable CD3+CD4+CD8-CD45RO+ cells. Library preparation used the immunoSEQ multiplex PCR assay. TCRdb limited this immuneACCESS table to in-frame rearrangements with V and J called. A share of clones is missing; checked studies link under half to unresolved V genes, and the rest is unexplained. In this sample the table shows around 44,000 clones, over 70% of which occur a single time. The ten top clones hold about 0.6% of the sample. Sequencing was performed on memory CD4+ T cells from blood. The receptors derive from an adult in good health and CMV-seronegative.

This chain links TRBV6-9 with TRBJ2-7; TRBD2 aligns across 9 bases. J gave up 7 bases and V 3 bases, and 13 bases lay outside the gene matches. The CDR3 is 16 residues long. The germline V gene has CDR1 MNHGY and CDR2 SVAAGI. In DNA, the CDR3 is TGTGCCAGCAGTTACCCCGCTAGCGGGGTATTAAGGGAGCAGTACTTC. This sequence encodes CASSYPASGVLREQYF.

The gene calls are TRBV10-3 and TRBJ1-4; the D gene is possibly TRBD1 (5 bases). The V gene's germline CDR1 is ENHRY and CDR2 SYGVKD. V was clipped by 8 bases and J by 8 bases, with 9 bases between them. There are 11 residues in the CDR3. CDR3 protein: CAIGGGEKLFF. The DNA of the CDR3 is TGTGCCATCGGGGGGGGAGAAAAACTGTTTTTT.

This rearrangement joins TRBV9 to TRBJ1-3; D not resolved. The CDR3 consists of 16 residues. V shed 0 bases and J shed 0 bases, with 10 bases lying between them. Germline-derived CDR1 and CDR2 are SGDLS and YYNGEE. DNA for the CDR3: TGTGCCAGCAGCGTAGAACCCTACAGCTCTGGAAACACCATATATTTT. Translated: CASSVEPYSSGNTIYF.

The rearrangement joins TRBV30 to TRBJ1-3; D not certain. The germline V and J ends were trimmed by 3 bases and 8 bases, with 8 bases remaining between them. There are 11 residues in the CDR3. Germline-derived CDR1 and CDR2 are GTSNPN and SVGIG (reference sequence). The CDR3 coding sequence is TGTGCCTGGAGAGACCGGGACACCATATATTTT. This codes for CAWRDRDTIYF.

The CDR3 DNA reads as TGTGCCAGCAGTCGGCGACAGAGGACCGGGGAGCTGTTTTTT. Translated, it gives CASSRRQRTGELFF. This chain uses TRBV5-4 with TRBJ2-2; D perhaps matches TRBD1 (5 bases). This CDR3 spans 14 amino acids. V shed 5 bases and J shed 5 bases, with 13 bases lying between them. In germline, CDR1 is SGHNT, CDR2 YYREEE (reference sequence).